This record looks at one T cell receptor beta chain sequence and its context. Its specificity is not known. Some clones are missing from TCRdb's copy, which holds only in-frame ones; the method was immunoSEQ multiplex PCR. The sample gives about 30,000 clones, approximately 84% of which show up once; approximately 8.4% is in the top ten. Time point specified: week 23, last vaccination. Each dose delivered 300 ug of mutant IDH1 20-mer peptide subcutaneously with imiquimod. The sample is drawn from a study of a mutant IDH1 vaccine in newly diagnosed glioma. Overall study context: Prior therapy was radiotherapy, temozolomide, or both; most received both.

The sequencing used PBMCs, collected from a glioma patient whose treatment included an IDH1 peptide vaccine. The TCR was taken from a woman under 30 with glioma.

CDR3 protein: CSVDRGSSTDTQYF. The CDR3 DNA reads TGCAGCGTCGACAGGGGATCGAGCACAGATACGCAGTATTTT. The chain uses TRBV29-1 and TRBJ2-3; TRBD1 agrees at 8 bases. The CDR3 runs to 14 residues. Germline trimming cut 6 bases from V and 0 bases from J; bases unmatched to any gene: 5. Looked up from germline, CDR1 is SQVTM and CDR2 is ANQGSEA.